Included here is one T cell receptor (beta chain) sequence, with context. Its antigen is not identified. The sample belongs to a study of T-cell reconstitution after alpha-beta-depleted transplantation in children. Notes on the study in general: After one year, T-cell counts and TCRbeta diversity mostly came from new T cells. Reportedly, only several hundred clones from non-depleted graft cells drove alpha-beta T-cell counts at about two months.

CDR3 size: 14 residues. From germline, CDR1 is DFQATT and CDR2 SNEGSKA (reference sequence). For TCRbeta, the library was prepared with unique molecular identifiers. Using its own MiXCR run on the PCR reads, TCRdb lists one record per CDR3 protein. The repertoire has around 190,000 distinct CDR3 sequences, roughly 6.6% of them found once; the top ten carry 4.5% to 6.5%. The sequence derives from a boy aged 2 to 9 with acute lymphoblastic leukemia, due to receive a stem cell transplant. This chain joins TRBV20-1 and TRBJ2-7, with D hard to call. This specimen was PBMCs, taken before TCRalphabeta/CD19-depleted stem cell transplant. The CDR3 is CSARPGRNFYEQYF. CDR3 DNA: TGCAGCGCACGTCCAGGACGAAATTTCTACGAGCAGTACTTC.